This note documents a single TCR beta chain sequence. Its cognate antigen is unknown. The germline V gene has CDR1 LGHNA and CDR2 YNFKEQ. V lost 2 bases and J lost 2; bases outside the gene matches: 2. CDR3 length equals 14 residues. The data stem from a study of shared clonotypes between healthy human individuals. Study-level background: Per donor, three plates held CD4 naive cells, three held CD4 memory, two held CD8 naive and one held CD8 memory. Overall study results and limits: There were few donors, and this limited the genetic and exposure-history diversity represented. Naive subsets generally had larger estimated richness than memory subsets.

Assay used: immunoSEQ multiplex PCR; TCRdb lists only in-frame clones, some missing. The sample lists around 550,000 clones; 90% to 95% were seen once. Positively selected for CCR7, the CD45RO-negative cells used as naive CD8 cells excluded terminally differentiated effector memory CD45RA+ cells. Donors comprised only Caucasian adults living in Nashville, Tennessee. The sample comprised naive CD8+ T cells sorted from blood. The TCR was taken from a woman aged 25 to 39 in good health. The chain combines TRBV4-2 with TRBJ2-7; 8 nucleotides match TRBD2. CDR3 in DNA: TGTGCCAGCAGCCAATTAGCGGGGACCTACGAGCAGTACTTC. This encodes CASSQLAGTYEQYF.